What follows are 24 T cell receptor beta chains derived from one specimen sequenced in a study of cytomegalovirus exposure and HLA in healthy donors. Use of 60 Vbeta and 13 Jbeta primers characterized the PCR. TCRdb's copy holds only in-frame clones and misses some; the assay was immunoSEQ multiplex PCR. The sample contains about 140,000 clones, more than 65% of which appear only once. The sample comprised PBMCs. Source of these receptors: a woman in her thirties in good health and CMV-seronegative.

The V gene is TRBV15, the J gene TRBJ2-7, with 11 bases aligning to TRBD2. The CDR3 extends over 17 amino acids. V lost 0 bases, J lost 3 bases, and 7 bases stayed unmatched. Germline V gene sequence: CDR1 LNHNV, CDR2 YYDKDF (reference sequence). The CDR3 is CATSRDIAGGPLYEQYF. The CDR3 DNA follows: TGTGCCACCAGCAGAGATATAGCGGGAGGGCCCCTCTACGAGCAGTACTTC.

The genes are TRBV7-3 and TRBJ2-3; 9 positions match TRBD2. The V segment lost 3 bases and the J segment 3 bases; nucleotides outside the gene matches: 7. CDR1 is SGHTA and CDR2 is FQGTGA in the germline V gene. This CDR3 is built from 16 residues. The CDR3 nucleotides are TGTGCCAGCAGCTTTTTTGGCGGGGGGGCAACAGATACGCAGTATTTT. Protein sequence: CASSFFGGGATDTQYF.

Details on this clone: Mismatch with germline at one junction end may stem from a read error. The DNA for the CDR3 is TGTGCTAGCAGCCCGGGGGGTTGGAATGAGCAGTTCTTC. Its translation: CASSPGGWNEQFF. The chain uses TRBV7-7 and TRBJ2-1; TRBD2 aligns across 7 bases. The germline V gene has CDR1 SSHAT and CDR2 FNYEAQ (reference sequence). This CDR3 is 13 amino acids long.

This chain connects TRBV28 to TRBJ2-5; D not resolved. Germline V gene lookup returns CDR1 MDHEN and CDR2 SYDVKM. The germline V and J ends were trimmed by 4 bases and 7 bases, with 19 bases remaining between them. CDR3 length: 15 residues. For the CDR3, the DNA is TGTGCCAGCAGTTCACCCCCAGCGCCCCCGGGGACCCAGTACTTC. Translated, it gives CASSSPPAPPGTQYF.

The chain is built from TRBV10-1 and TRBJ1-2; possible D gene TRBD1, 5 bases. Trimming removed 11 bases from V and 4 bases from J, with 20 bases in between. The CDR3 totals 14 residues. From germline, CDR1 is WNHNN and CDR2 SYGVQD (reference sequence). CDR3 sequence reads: CAGAGRGRIYGYTF. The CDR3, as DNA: TGCGCCGGGGCCGGGAGGGGACGAATCTATGGCTACACCTTC.

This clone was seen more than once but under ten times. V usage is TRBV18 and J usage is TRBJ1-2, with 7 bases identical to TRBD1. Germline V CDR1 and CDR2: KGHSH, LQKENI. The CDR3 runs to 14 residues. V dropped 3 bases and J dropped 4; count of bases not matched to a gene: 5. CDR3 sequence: CASSPGQNLYGYTF. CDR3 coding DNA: TGTGCCAGCTCACCGGGACAGAACCTCTATGGCTACACCTTC.

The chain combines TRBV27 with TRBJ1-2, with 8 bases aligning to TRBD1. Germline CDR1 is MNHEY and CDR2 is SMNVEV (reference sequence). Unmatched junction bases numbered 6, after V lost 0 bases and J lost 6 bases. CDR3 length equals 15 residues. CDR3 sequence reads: CASSLSRQGLDGYTF. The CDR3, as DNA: TGTGCCAGCAGTTTATCTCGACAGGGGTTGGATGGCTACACCTTC.

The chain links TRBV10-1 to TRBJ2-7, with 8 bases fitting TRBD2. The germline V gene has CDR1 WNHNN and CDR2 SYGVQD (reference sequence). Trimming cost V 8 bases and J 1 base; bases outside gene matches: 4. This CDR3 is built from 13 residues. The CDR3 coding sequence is TGCGCCAGCGTTACTAGCGGTTCCTACGAGCAGTACTTC. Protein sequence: CASVTSGSYEQYF.

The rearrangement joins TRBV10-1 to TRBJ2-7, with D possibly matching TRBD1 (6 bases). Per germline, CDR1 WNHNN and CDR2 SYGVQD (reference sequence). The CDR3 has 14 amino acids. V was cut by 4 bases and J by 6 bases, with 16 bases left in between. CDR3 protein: CASSAITGSTEQYF. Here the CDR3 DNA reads TGCGCCAGCAGTGCGATAACAGGGTCTACCGAGCAGTACTTC.

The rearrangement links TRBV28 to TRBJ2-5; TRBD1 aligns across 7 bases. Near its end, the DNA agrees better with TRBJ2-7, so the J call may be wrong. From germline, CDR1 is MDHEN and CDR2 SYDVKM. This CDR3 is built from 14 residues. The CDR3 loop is CASSLLGQTYEQYF. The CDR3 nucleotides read TGTGCCAGCAGTTTATTGGGACAGACCTACGAGCAGTACTTC.

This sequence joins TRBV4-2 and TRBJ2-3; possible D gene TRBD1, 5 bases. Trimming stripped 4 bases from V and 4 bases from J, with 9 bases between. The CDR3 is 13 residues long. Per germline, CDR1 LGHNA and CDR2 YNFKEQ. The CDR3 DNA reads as TGTGCCAGCAGCCCCCAGGGCCCAGATACGCAGTATTTT. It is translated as CASSPQGPDTQYF.

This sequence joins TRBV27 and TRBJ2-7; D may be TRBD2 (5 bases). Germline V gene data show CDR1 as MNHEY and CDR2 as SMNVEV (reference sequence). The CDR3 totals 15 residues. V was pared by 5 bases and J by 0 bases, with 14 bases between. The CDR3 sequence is CASSPSAGDSYEQYF. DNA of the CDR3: TGTGCCAGCAGTCCCTCGGCGGGTGACTCCTACGAGCAGTACTTC.

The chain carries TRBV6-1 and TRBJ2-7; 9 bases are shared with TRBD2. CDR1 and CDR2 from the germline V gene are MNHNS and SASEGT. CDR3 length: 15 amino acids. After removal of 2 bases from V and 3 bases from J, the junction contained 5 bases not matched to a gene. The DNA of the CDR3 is TGTGCCAGCAGTGAATATAGCGGGAGTTTCTACGAGCAGTACTTC. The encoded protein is CASSEYSGSFYEQYF.

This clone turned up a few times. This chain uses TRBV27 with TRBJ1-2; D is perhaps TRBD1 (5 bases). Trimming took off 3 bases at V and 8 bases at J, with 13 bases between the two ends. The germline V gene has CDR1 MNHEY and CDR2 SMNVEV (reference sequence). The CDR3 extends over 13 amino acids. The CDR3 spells CASSFSRAGGYTF. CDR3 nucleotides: TGTGCCAGCAGTTTTTCACGGGCAGGGGGCTACACCTTC.

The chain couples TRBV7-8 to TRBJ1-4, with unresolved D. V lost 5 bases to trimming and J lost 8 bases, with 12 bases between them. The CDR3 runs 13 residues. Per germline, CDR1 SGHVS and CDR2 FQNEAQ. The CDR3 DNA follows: TGTGCCAGCAGCGGACCCGGGAGGGAAAAACTGTTTTTT. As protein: CASSGPGREKLFF.

This chain's CDR3 is CASRMVRADTQYF. As DNA, the CDR3 is TGTGCCAGCAGGATGGTCAGGGCGGATACGCAGTATTTT. The chain is built from TRBV7-9 and TRBJ2-3, with D possibly being TRBD1 (5 bases). The CDR3 is 13 amino acids. Trimming removed 6 bases at V and 6 bases at J, with 13 bases between. The germline V gene has CDR1 SEHNR and CDR2 FQNEAQ (reference sequence).

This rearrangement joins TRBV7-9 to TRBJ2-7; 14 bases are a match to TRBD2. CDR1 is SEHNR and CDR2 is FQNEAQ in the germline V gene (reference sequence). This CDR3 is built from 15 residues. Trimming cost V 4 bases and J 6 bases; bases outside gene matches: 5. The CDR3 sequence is CASSYGTSGSAEQYF. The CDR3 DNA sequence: TGTGCCAGCAGCTACGGGACTAGCGGGAGCGCCGAGCAGTACTTC.

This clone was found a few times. CDR3 loop: CASSLTHTDTQYF. The CDR3 coding sequence is TGTGCCAGCAGTTTAACTCACACAGATACGCAGTATTTT. The chain has TRBV27 and TRBJ2-3; D is undetermined. V gave up 2 bases and J gave up 2 bases, with 5 bases separating them. The CDR3 runs 13 residues. Germline V lookup: CDR1 MNHEY, CDR2 SMNVEV (reference sequence).

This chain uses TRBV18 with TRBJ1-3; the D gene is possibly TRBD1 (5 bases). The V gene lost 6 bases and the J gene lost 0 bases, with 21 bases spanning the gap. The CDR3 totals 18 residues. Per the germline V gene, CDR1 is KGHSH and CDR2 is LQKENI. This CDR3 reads CASSTTRQGSDSGNTIYF. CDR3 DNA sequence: TGTGCCAGCTCCACCACCAGGCAGGGCTCGGACTCTGGAAACACCATATATTTT.

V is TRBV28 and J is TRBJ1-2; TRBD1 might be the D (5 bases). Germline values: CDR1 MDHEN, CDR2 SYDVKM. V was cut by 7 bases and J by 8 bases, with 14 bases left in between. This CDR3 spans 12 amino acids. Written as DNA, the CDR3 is TGTGCCAGCACCTTTGGGGGGGACGGCTACACCTTC. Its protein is CASTFGGDGYTF.

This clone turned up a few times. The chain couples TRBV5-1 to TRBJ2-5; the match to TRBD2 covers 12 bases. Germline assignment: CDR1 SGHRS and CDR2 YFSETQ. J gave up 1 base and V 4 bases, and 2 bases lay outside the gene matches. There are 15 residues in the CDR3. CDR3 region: CASSPSGRVQETQYF. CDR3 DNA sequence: TGCGCCAGCAGCCCTAGCGGGAGGGTCCAAGAGACCCAGTACTTC.

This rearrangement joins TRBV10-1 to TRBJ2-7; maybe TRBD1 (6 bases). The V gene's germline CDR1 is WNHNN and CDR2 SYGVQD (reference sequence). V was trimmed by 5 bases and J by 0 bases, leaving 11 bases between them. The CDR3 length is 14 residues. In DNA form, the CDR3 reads TGCGCCAGCAGTCCTGACAGGAGCTCCTACGAGCAGTACTTC. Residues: CASSPDRSSYEQYF.

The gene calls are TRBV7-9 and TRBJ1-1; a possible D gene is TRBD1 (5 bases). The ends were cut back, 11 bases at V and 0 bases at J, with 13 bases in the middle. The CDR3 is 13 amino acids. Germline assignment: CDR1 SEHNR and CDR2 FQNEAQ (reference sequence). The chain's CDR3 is CALTRGVNTEAFF. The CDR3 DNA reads TGTGCCCTAACACGGGGGGTGAACACTGAAGCTTTCTTT.

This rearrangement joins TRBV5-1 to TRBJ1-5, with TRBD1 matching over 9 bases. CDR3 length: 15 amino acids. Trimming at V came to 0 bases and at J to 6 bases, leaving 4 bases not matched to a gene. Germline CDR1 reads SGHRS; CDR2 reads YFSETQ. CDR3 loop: CASSLDTGGGQPQHF. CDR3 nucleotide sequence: TGCGCCAGCAGCTTGGATACAGGGGGCGGTCAGCCCCAGCATTTT.